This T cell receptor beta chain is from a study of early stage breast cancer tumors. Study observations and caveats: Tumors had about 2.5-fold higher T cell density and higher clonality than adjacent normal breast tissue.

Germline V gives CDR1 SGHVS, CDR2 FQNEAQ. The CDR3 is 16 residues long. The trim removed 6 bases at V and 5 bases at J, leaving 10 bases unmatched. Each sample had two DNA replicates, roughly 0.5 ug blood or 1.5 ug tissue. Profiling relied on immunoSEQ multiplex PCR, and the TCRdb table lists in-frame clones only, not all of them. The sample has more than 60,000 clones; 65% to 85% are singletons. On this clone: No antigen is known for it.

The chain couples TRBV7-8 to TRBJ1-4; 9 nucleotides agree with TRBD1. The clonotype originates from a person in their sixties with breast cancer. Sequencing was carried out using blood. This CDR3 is CASRPTGTGNNEKLFF. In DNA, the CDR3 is TGTGCCAGCAGACCGACCGGGACAGGGAACAATGAAAAACTGTTTTTT.